This is a list of T cell receptor beta chains from one sample in a study of shared clonotypes between healthy human individuals. Data came from immunoSEQ multiplex PCR; TCRdb stores just in-frame clones and leaves some out. The top ten hold under 0.15% of the sample, which has about 2.4 million clones, around nine tenths seen once. The specimen was naive CD4+ T cells sorted from blood. The receptors were sampled from a young man in good health. The CDR3 runs from the conserved cysteine through the conserved F or W. The D gene is left open where the match is weak. Expanded clones get a size class; other rows say once, few or many, or leave the size out.

V	J	size	D	CDR3	DNA
TRBV6-5	TRBJ2-2	.	.	CASKRQLANTGELFF	TGTGCCAGCAAAAGACAGCTCGCGAACACCGGGGAGCTGTTTTTT
TRBV19	TRBJ2-2	.	.	CASSPAGYRAGELFF	TGTGCCAGTAGTCCTGCTGGGTATAGGGCCGGGGAGCTGTTTTTT
TRBV4-2	TRBJ2-7	once	.	CASSQDLLVVAYEQYF	TGTGCCAGCAGCCAAGATCTCCTCGTAGTGGCCTACGAGCAGTACTTC
TRBV9	TRBJ1-2	.	.	CASSVAPTPGGGYTF	TGTGCCAGCAGCGTAGCGCCCACGCCTGGGGGTGGCTACACCTTC
TRBV18	TRBJ2-1	.	.	CASSPPAEGYNEQFF	TGTGCCAGCTCACCTCCAGCGGAAGGCTACAATGAGCAGTTCTTC
TRBV19	TRBJ2-3	once	.	CASSHGADTQYF	TGTGCCAGTAGTCACGGTGCAGATACGCAGTATTTT
TRBV10-3	TRBJ1-5	.	TRBD1	CATGGLGDRDQPQHF	TGTGCCACCGGTGGGCTGGGAGACAGGGATCAGCCCCAGCATTTT
TRBV19	TRBJ1-5	.	TRBD1	CASAGQGGNQPQHF	TGTGCCAGTGCGGGACAGGGCGGCAATCAGCCCCAGCATTTT
TRBV4-1	TRBJ1-4	.	.	CASDTGLGTNEKLFF	TGCGCCAGCGATACAGGGCTTGGGACTAATGAAAAACTGTTTTTT
TRBV2	TRBJ2-7	.	TRBD1	CASSVDRGYEQYF	TGTGCCAGCAGCGTAGACAGGGGGTACGAGCAGTACTTC
TRBV6-6	TRBJ1-1	few	.	CASSYLTGTEAFF	TGTGCCAGCAGTTACCTGACAGGCACTGAAGCTTTCTTT
TRBV6-1	TRBJ2-5	.	.	CASSEVLYQETQYF	TGTGCCAGCAGTGAAGTCTTGTACCAAGAGACCCAGTACTTC
TRBV11-1	TRBJ2-6	once	.	CASSLAWTGANVLTF	TGTGCCAGCAGCTTAGCTTGGACTGGGGCCAACGTCCTGACTTTC
TRBV2	TRBJ1-2	.	.	CAIQIPFGTYGYTF	TGTGCCATACAAATACCTTTCGGTACCTATGGCTACACCTTC
TRBV6-1	TRBJ1-2	.	.	CASSVNRAHYGYTF	TGTGCCAGCAGTGTAAACAGGGCTCACTATGGCTACACCTTC
TRBV10-3	TRBJ1-1	.	.	CAISGGVNTEAFF	TGTGCCATCAGTGGGGGTGTGAACACTGAAGCTTTCTTT
TRBV5-1	TRBJ1-2	.	.	CASSLDLAWGYTF	TGCGCCAGCAGCTTGGATCTTGCGTGGGGCTACACCTTC
TRBV5-1	TRBJ2-3	.	TRBD2	CASSLAGGAADTQYF	TGCGCCAGCAGCTTAGCGGGGGGAGCTGCAGATACGCAGTATTTT
TRBV6-1	TRBJ2-7	.	TRBD2	CASSEWGGGYEQYF	TGTGCCAGCAGTGAATGGGGGGGAGGCTACGAGCAGTACTTC
TRBV18	TRBJ2-1	once	.	CASSQDLTVPYNEQFF	TGTGCCAGCTCACAGGATTTGACAGTCCCGTACAATGAGCAGTTCTTC
TRBV27	TRBJ2-5	once	.	CASSFGGGAGETQYF	TGTGCCAGCAGTTTTGGAGGGGGGGCAGGAGAGACCCAGTACTTC
TRBV6-1	TRBJ1-6	.	.	CASSRGWDPNSPLHF	TGTGCCAGCAGTAGGGGTTGGGACCCTAATTCACCCCTCCACTTT
TRBV2	TRBJ2-1	few	.	CASRDNEQFF	TGTGCCAGCAGGGACAATGAGCAGTTCTTC
TRBV5-1	TRBJ1-1	few	.	CASSLQGNTEAFF	TGCGCCAGCAGCCTACAGGGGAACACTGAAGCTTTCTTT
TRBV19	TRBJ2-1	.	TRBD1	CASSRDSSYNEQFF	TGTGCCAGTAGCCGGGACAGCTCCTACAATGAGCAGTTCTTC
TRBV6-1	TRBJ2-5	once	TRBD2	CASSVELAGQETQYF	TGTGCCAGCAGTGTAGAACTAGCGGGACAAGAGACCCAGTACTTC
TRBV7-9	TRBJ1-1	.	.	CASSLEGAPEAFF	TGTGCCAGCAGCTTAGAGGGCGCCCCTGAAGCTTTCTTT
TRBV6-6	TRBJ2-7	.	.	CASSYSPGTDEQYF	TGTGCCAGCAGTTACAGTCCCGGGACCGACGAGCAGTACTTC
TRBV18	TRBJ2-6	few	TRBD1	CASSPGQAGANVLTF	TGTGCCAGCTCACCGGGACAGGCTGGGGCCAACGTCCTGACTTTC
TRBV28	TRBJ1-4	.	.	CASRRGFFEKLFF	TGTGCCAGCCGTCGGGGATTTTTTGAAAAACTGTTTTTT
TRBV7-6	TRBJ2-2	.	.	CASSLVPWQGGAGELFF	TGTGCCAGCAGCTTAGTCCCCTGGCAGGGTGGCGCCGGGGAGCTGTTTTTT
TRBV28	TRBJ1-1	.	.	CASSFGTRNTEAFF	TGTGCCAGCAGTTTCGGGACACGGAACACTGAAGCTTTCTTT
TRBV18	TRBJ2-1	.	TRBD1	CASSPTTGSNEQFF	TGTGCCAGCTCACCCACGACAGGGTCTAATGAGCAGTTCTTC
TRBV7-7	TRBJ2-5	.	TRBD2	CASSLTSGGQETQYF	TGTGCTAGCAGCTTAACTAGCGGGGGTCAAGAGACCCAGTACTTC
TRBV9	TRBJ2-7	.	TRBD2	CASSVGGGGGHEQYF	TGTGCCAGCAGCGTAGGTGGCGGGGGAGGCCACGAGCAGTACTTC
TRBV5-1	TRBJ2-5	.	TRBD2	CASSLEPTGGAQYF	TGCGCCAGCAGCTTGGAACCCACGGGGGGGGCCCAGTACTTC
TRBV30	TRBJ2-7	.	TRBD2	CAWSTGGGEQYF	TGTGCCTGGAGCACGGGGGGAGGCGAGCAGTACTTC
TRBV30	TRBJ1-2	once	.	CAWSVQVETNYGYTF	TGTGCCTGGAGTGTACAGGTAGAGACTAACTATGGCTACACCTTC
TRBV5-1	TRBJ1-4	.	TRBD1	CASRQGGTFEKLFF	TGCGCCAGCAGACAGGGGGGAACCTTTGAAAAACTGTTTTTT
TRBV5-1	TRBJ2-1	once	TRBD2	CASSLNSGGYNEQFF	TGCGCCAGCAGCTTGAATAGCGGGGGGTACAATGAGCAGTTCTTC
TRBV10-3	TRBJ1-2	.	.	CAISESTRIYTF	TGTGCCATCAGTGAGTCAACCAGGATCTACACCTTC
TRBV7-2	TRBJ2-7	.	TRBD2	CASRPSSGSSYEQYF	TGTGCCAGCAGGCCTAGTAGCGGGAGTAGCTACGAGCAGTACTTC
TRBV6-5	TRBJ2-7	.	TRBD2	CASSRTSGPYEQYF	TGTGCCAGCAGTCGGACTAGCGGACCCTACGAGCAGTACTTC
TRBV5-1	TRBJ2-7	.	TRBD1	CASSVGDRVSYEQYF	TGCGCCAGCAGCGTGGGGGACAGGGTTTCCTACGAGCAGTACTTC
TRBV5-1	TRBJ1-2	.	.	CASSFAPGLNYGYTF	TGCGCCAGCAGCTTCGCACCCGGACTAAACTATGGCTACACCTTC
TRBV7-2	TRBJ2-5	.	.	CASSWRGQGQETQYF	TGTGCCAGCAGCTGGCGCGGGCAGGGGCAAGAGACCCAGTACTTC
TRBV5-1	TRBJ1-2	.	.	CASSFDGRANYGYTF	TGCGCCAGCAGCTTCGATGGGAGAGCTAACTATGGCTACACCTTC
TRBV7-2	TRBJ1-5	.	.	CASSLNRGNNQPQHF	TGTGCCAGCAGCTTAAACCGGGGGAACAATCAGCCCCAGCATTTT
TRBV29-1	TRBJ1-4	.	.	CSVEDRLNEKLFF	TGCAGCGTTGAGGACAGACTTAATGAAAAACTGTTTTTT
TRBV4-3	TRBJ2-7	.	.	CASSQEEGREQYF	TGCGCCAGCAGCCAAGAAGAGGGACGGGAGCAGTACTTC